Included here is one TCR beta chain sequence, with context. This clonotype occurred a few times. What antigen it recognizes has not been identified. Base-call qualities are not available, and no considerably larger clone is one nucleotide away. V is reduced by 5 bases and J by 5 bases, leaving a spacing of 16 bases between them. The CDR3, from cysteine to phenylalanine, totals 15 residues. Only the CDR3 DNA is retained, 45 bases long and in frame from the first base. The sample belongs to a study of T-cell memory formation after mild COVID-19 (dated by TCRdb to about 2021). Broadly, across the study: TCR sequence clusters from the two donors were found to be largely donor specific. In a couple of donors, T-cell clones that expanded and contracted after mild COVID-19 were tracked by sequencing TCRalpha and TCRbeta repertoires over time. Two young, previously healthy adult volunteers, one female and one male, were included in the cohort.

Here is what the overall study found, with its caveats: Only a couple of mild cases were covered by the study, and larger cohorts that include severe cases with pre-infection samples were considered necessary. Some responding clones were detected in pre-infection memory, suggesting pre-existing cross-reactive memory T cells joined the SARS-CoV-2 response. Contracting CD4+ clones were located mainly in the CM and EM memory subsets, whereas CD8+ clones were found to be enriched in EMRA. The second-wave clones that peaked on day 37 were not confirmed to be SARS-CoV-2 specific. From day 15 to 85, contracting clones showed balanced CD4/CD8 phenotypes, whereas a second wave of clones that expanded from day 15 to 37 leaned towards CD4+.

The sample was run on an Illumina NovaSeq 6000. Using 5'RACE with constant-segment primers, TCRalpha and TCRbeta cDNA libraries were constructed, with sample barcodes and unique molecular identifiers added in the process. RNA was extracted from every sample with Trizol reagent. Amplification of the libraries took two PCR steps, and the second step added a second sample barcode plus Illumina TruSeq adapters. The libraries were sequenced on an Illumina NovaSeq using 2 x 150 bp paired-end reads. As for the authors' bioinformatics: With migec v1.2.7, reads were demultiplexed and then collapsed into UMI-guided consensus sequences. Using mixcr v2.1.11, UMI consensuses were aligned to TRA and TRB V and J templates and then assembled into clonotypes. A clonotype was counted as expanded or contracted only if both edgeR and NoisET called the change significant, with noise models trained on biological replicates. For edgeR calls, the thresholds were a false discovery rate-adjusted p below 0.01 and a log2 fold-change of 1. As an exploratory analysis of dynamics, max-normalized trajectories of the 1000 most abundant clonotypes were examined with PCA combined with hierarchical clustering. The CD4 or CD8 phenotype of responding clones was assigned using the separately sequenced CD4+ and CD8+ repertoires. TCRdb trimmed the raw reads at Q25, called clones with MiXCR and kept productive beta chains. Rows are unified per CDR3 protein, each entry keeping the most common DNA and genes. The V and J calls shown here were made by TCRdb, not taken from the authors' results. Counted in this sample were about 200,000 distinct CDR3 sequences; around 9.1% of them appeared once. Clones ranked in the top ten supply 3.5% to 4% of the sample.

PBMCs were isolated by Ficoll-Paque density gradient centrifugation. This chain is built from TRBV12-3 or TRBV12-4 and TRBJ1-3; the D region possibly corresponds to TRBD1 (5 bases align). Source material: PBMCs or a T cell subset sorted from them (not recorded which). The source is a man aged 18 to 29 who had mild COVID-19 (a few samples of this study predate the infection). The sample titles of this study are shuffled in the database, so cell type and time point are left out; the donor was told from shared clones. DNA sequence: TGTGCCAGCAGTACAACCTACTCAGGGAGAAACACCATATATTTT. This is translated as CASSTTYSGRNTIYF.